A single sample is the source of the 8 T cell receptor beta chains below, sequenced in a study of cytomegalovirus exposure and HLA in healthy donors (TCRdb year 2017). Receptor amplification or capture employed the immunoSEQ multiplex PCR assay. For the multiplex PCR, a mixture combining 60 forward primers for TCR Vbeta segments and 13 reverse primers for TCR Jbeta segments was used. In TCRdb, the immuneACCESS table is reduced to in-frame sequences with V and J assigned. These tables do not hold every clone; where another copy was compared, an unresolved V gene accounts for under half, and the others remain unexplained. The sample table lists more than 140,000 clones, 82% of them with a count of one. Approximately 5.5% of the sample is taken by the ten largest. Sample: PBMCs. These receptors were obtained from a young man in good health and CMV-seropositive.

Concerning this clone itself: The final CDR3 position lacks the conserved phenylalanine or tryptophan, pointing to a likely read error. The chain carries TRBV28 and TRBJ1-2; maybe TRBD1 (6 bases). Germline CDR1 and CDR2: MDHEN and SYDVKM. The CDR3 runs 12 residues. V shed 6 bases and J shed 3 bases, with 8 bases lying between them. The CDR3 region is CASRQGDYGYTS. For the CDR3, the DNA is TGTGCCAGCAGACAGGGTGACTATGGCTACACCTCC.

The CDR3 spells CASSTPGTGPSWAFF. The CDR3 nucleotides are TGCGCCAGCAGCACCCCCGGGACAGGTCCCTCATGGGCTTTCTTT. This chain uses TRBV4-1 with TRBJ1-1; 8 bases match TRBD1. The junction had 16 bases not matched to a gene; V was cut back by 5 bases and J by 11 bases. Per germline, CDR1 MGHRA and CDR2 YSYEKL. The CDR3 sequence is 15 residues long.

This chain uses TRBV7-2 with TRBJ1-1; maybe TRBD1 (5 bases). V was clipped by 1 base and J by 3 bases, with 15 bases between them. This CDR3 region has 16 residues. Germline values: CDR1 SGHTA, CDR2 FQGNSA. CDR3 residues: CASSLGLWTRDTEAFF. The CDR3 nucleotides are TGTGCCAGCAGCTTAGGATTGTGGACACGGGACACTGAAGCTTTCTTT.

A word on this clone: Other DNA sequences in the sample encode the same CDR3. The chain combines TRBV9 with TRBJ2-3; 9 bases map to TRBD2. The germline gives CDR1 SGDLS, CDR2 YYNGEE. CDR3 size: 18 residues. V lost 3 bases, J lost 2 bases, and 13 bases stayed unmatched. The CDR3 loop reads CASSESSTLAGNTDTQYF. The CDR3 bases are TGTGCCAGCAGCGAGAGCTCGACCCTAGCGGGAAACACAGATACGCAGTATTTT.

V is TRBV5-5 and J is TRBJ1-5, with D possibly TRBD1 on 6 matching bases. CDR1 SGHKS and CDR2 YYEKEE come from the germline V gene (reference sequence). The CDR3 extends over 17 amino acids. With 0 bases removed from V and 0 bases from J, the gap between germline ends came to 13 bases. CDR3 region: CASSLGYRTDSNQPQHF. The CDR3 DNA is TGTGCCAGCAGCTTGGGGTACAGGACAGATAGCAATCAGCCCCAGCATTTT. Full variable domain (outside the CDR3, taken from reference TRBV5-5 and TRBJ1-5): DAGVTQSPTHLIKTRGQQVTLRCSPISGHKSVSWYQQVLGQGPQFIFQYYEKEERGRGNFPDRFSARQFPNYSSELNVNALLLGDSALYLCASSLGYRTDSNQPQHFGDGTRLSIL.

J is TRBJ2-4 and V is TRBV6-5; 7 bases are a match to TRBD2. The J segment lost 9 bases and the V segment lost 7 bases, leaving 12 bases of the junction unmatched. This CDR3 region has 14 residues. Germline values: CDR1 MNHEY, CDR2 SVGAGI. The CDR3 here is CASILTSGVGIQYF. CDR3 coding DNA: TGTGCCAGCATCCTTACCAGCGGGGTCGGCATTCAGTACTTC.

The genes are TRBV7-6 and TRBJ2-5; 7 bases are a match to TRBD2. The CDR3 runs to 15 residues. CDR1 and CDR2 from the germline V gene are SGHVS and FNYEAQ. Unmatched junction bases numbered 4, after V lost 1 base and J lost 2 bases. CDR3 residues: CASSLGGGSQETQYF. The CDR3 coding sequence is TGTGCCAGCAGCTTAGGGGGGGGATCTCAAGAGACCCAGTACTTC.

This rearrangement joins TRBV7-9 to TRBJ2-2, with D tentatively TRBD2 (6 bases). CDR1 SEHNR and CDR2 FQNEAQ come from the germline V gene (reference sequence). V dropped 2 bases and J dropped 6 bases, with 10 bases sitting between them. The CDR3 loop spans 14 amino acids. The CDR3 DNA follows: TGTGCCAGCAGCTTAATTTCGGGGGCCGGGGAGCTGTTTTTT. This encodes CASSLISGAGELFF.